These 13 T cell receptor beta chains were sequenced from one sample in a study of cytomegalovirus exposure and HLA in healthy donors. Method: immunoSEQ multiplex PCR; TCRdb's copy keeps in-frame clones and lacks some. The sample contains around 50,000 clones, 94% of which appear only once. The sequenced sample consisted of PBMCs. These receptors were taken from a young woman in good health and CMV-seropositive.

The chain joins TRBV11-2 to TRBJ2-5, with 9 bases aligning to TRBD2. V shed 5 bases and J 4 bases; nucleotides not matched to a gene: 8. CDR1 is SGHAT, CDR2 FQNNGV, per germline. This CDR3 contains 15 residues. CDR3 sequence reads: CASSISGSPPETQYF. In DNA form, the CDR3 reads TGTGCCAGCAGCATTAGCGGGAGCCCCCCAGAGACCCAGTACTTC.

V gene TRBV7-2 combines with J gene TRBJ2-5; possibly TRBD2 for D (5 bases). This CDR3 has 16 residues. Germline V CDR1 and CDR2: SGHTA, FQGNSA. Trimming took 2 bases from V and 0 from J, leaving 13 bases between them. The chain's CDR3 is CASSLRSGSDQETQYF. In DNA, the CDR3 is TGTGCCAGCAGCTTAAGGTCTGGTAGCGACCAAGAGACCCAGTACTTC.

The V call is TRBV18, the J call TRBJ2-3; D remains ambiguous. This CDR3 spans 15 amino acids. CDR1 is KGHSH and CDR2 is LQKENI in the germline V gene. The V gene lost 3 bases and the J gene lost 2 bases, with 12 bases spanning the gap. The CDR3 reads CASSPFRPDTDTQYF. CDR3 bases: TGTGCCAGCTCACCCTTCCGTCCAGACACAGATACGCAGTATTTT.

The CDR3 sequence: CASSFHRDSTYEQYF. As DNA, the CDR3 is TGTGCCAGCTCATTCCACCGGGACAGTACCTACGAGCAGTACTTC. The J gene is TRBJ2-7, the V gene TRBV2, with TRBD1 matching 7 bases. V was pared by 8 bases and J by 2 bases, with 12 bases of the junction left unmatched. The germline V gene encodes CDR1 SNHLY and CDR2 FYNNEI. This CDR3 region has 15 residues.

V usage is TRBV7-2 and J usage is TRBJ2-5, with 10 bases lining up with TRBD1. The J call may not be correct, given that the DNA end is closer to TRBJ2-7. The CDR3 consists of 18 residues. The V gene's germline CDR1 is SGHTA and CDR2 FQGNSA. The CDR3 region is CASSLGFGFGTGALEQYF. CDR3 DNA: TGTGCCAGCAGCTTAGGTTTTGGTTTCGGGACAGGGGCCCTCGAGCAGTACTTC.

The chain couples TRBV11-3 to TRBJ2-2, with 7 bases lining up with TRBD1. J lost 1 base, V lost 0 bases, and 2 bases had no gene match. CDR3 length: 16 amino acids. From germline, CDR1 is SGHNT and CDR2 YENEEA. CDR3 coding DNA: TGTGCCAGCAGCTTAGAAAGGGACAGGAACACCGGGGAGCTGTTTTTT. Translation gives CASSLERDRNTGELFF.

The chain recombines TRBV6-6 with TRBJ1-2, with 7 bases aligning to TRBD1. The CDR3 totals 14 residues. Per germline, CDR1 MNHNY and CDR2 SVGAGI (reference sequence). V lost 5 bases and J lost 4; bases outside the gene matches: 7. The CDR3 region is CASSTQGSGYGYTF. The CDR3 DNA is TGTGCCAGCAGTACACAGGGGTCTGGCTATGGCTACACCTTC.

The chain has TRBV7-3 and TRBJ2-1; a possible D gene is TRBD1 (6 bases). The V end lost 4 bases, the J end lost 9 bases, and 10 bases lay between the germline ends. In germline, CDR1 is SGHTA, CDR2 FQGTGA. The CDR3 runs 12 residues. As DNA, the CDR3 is TGTGCCAGCAGCTACAGGGTAGGTGAGCAGTTCTTC. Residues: CASSYRVGEQFF. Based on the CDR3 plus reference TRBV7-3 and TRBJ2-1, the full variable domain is GAGVSQTPSNKVTEKGKYVELRCDPISGHTALYWYRQSLGQGPEFLIYFQGTGAADDSGLPNDRFFAVRPEGSVSTLKIQRTERGDSAVYLCASSYRVGEQFFGPGTRLTVL.

This CDR3 is CASRDRNTDTQYF. In DNA, the CDR3 is TGTGCCAGCCGGGACAGGAACACAGATACGCAGTATTTT. The J gene is TRBJ2-3, the V gene TRBV7-2; TRBD1 matches at 8 bases. After removal of 8 bases from V and 2 bases from J, the junction contained 3 bases not matched to a gene. The CDR3 has 13 amino acids. Germline values: CDR1 SGHTA, CDR2 FQGNSA.

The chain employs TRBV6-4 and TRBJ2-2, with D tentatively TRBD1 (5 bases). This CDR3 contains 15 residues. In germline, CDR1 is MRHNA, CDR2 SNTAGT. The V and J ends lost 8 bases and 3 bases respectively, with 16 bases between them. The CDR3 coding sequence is TGTGCCAGCTCGGACACCACGAGCGACACCGGGGAGCTGTTTTTT. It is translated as CASSDTTSDTGELFF.

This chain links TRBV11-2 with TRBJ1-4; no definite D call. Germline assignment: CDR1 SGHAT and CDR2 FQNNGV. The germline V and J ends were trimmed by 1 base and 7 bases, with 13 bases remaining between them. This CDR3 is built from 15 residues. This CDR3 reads CASSLGWPRSEKLFF. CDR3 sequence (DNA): TGTGCCAGCAGCTTAGGGTGGCCAAGAAGTGAAAAACTGTTTTTT.

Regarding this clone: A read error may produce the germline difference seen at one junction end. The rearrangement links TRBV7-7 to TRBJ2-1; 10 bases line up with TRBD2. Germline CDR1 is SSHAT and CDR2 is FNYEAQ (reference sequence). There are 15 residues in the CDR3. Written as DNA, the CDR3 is TGTGCTAGCAGCCCACGGCTAGCGGGAGCCAATGAGCAGTTCTTC. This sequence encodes CASSPRLAGANEQFF.

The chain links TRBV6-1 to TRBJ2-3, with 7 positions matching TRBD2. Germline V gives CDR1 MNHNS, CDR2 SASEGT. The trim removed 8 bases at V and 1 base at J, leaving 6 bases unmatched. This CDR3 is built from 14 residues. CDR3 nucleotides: TGTGCCAGCGCCGGGGGGATAGGCACAGATACGCAGTATTTT. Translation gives CASAGGIGTDTQYF.